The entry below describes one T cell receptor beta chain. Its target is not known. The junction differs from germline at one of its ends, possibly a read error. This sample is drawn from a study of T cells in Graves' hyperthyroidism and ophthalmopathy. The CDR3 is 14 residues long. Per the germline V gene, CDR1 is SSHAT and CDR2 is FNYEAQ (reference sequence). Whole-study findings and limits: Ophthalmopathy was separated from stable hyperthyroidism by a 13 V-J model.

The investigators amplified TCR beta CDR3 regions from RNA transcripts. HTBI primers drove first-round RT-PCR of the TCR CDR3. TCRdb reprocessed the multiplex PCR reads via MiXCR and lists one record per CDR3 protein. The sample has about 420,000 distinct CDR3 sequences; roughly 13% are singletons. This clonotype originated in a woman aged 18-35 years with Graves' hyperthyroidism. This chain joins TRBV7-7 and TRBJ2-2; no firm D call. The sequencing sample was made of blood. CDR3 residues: CASSLQTGPGELFF. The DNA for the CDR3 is TGTGCTAGCAGCTTACAGACCGGCCCCGGGGAGCTGTTTTTT.